One sample yielded the 15 T cell receptor beta chains listed below, sequenced in a study of CD8 T cells in Susac syndrome. The RNA input was about 0.5 to 1 ug, and it was reverse transcribed with random hexamers. TCRdb reprocessed the immunoSEQ multiplex PCR reads with MiXCR, giving one entry per CDR3 protein. The sample includes about 430,000 distinct CDR3 sequences, around 85% seen only once; the top ten take approximately 0.11%. The sequencing input was CD8+ T cells from PBMCs. These receptor sequences come from a human donor with multiple sclerosis.

This clonotype was seen just once. The chain links TRBV3-1 to TRBJ1-1; 10 bases match TRBD1. V lost 0 bases, J lost 4 bases, and 5 bases stayed unmatched. The germline gives CDR1 LGHDT, CDR2 YNNKEL (reference sequence). CDR3 length equals 16 residues. The CDR3 region is CASSQEGGTGVTEAFF. As DNA, the CDR3 is TGTGCCAGCAGCCAAGAGGGGGGGACAGGGGTCACTGAAGCTTTCTTT.

J is TRBJ2-7 and V is TRBV12-5, with D unclear. This CDR3 spans 16 amino acids. Germline V CDR1 and CDR2: LGHNT, FRNRAP. The ends were cut back, 1 base at V and 1 base at J, with 14 bases in the middle. The CDR3 here is CASGLAPRPSSYEQYF. DNA for the CDR3: TGTGCTAGTGGTTTGGCCCCACGTCCGTCTTCCTACGAGCAGTACTTC. The variable domain in full, with the rest retrieved from reference TRBV12-5 and TRBJ2-7, is DARVTQTPRHKVTEMGQEVTMRCQPILGHNTVFWYRQTMMQGLELLAYFRNRAPLDDSGMPKDRFSAEMPDATLATLKIQPSEPRDSAVYFCASGLAPRPSSYEQYFGPGTRLTVT.

The V and J genes are TRBV12-5 and TRBJ1-2; D is uncertain. The CDR3 is 12 residues long. The germline V and J ends were trimmed by 2 bases and 6 bases, with 7 bases remaining between them. Germline CDR1 is LGHNT and CDR2 is FRNRAP. In DNA form, the CDR3 reads TGTGCTAGTGGTTTGCCACCCGATGGCTACACCTTC. Translating gives CASGLPPDGYTF. Full variable domain (missing parts from reference TRBV12-5 and TRBJ1-2): DARVTQTPRHKVTEMGQEVTMRCQPILGHNTVFWYRQTMMQGLELLAYFRNRAPLDDSGMPKDRFSAEMPDATLATLKIQPSEPRDSAVYFCASGLPPDGYTFGSGTRLTVV.

The chain has TRBV29-1 and TRBJ1-2; D is uncertain. Germline CDR1 and CDR2: SQVTM and ANQGSEA. V was pared by 2 bases and J by 2 bases, with 9 bases between. This CDR3 region has 13 residues. The CDR3 nucleotides read TGCAGCGTTGAAAATTCAGACAACTATGGCTACACCTTC. Translating gives CSVENSDNYGYTF.

The chain recombines TRBV3-1 with TRBJ1-1; 9 nucleotides agree with TRBD1. The V gene's germline CDR1 is LGHDT and CDR2 YNNKEL (reference sequence). The CDR3 runs 14 residues. The V segment lost 6 bases and the J segment 4 bases; nucleotides outside the gene matches: 6. The CDR3, as DNA: TGTGCCAGCAGTAAACAGGGGGCGATCACTGAAGCTTTCTTT. It encodes CASSKQGAITEAFF. The full variable domain, its missing parts supplied by reference TRBV3-1 and TRBJ1-1, is DTAVSQTPKYLVTQMGNDKSIKCEQNLGHDTMYWYKQDSKKFLKIMFSYNNKELIINETVPNRFSPKSPDKAHLNLHINSLELGDSAVYFCASSKQGAITEAFFGQGTRLTVV.

This chain connects TRBV14 to TRBJ1-1, with TRBD1 as a possible D gene (6 bases). V dropped 0 bases and J dropped 8 bases, with 19 bases sitting between them. This CDR3 comprises 16 residues. The V gene's germline CDR1 is SGHDN and CDR2 FVKESK. CDR3 loop: CASSQDQWGAPAEAFF. In DNA, the CDR3 is TGTGCCAGCAGCCAAGATCAATGGGGGGCGCCGGCGGAAGCTTTCTTT.

The J gene is TRBJ1-5, the V gene TRBV6-5, with TRBD1 as a possible D gene (6 bases). Germline assignment: CDR1 MNHEY and CDR2 SVGAGI. The V and J ends lost 6 bases and 2 bases respectively, with 14 bases between them. The CDR3 runs to 15 residues. CDR3 amino acids: CASSPGTTGNQPQHF. The CDR3 coding sequence is TGTGCCAGCAGCCCCGGGACAACGGGCAATCAGCCCCAGCATTTT.

J is TRBJ1-2 and V is TRBV29-1; D is possibly TRBD1 (5 bases). The V gene's germline CDR1 is SQVTM and CDR2 ANQGSEA. The CDR3 runs to 16 residues. V was cut by 6 bases and J by 6 bases, with 26 bases left in between. CDR3 DNA sequence: TGCAGCGTCGGCGGAGGGGAGGTAGCGTACTCCCATGGCTACACCTTC. This sequence encodes CSVGGGEVAYSHGYTF.

This chain connects TRBV3-1 to TRBJ2-1; 11 bases agree with TRBD2. V was clipped by 3 bases and J by 10 bases; unmatched bases: 5. The CDR3 runs to 14 residues. Germline assignment: CDR1 LGHDT and CDR2 YNNKEL (reference sequence). The CDR3 region has the DNA TGTGCCAGCAGCCACCAACTAGCGGGAGAGGAGCAGTTCTTC. Translated, it gives CASSHQLAGEEQFF.

The V call is TRBV12-3 or TRBV12-4, the J call TRBJ1-1, with D hard to call. Trimming stripped 8 bases from V and 6 bases from J, with 13 bases between. CDR3 length: 12 amino acids. For the CDR3, the DNA is TGTGCCAGCTGGGCGGGCTGGGCTGAAGCTTTCTTT. Translating gives CASWAGWAEAFF.

The rearrangement joins TRBV7-9 to TRBJ2-2; D assignment may be TRBD1 or TRBD2 (6 bases each). The germline V gene has CDR1 SEHNR and CDR2 FQNEAQ (reference sequence). The CDR3 has 15 residues. V was pared by 5 bases and J by 7 bases, with 17 bases between. The chain's CDR3 is CASSAPEGGVGELFF. CDR3 DNA sequence: TGTGCCAGCAGCGCCCCTGAGGGGGGAGTCGGGGAGCTGTTTTTT.

This clonotype was seen a single time. The rearrangement uses TRBV20-1 and TRBJ2-7; 7 positions match TRBD2. The V gene end was trimmed by 4 bases and the J gene end by 5 bases; junction bases not matched to a gene: 11. The CDR3 consists of 14 residues. The V gene's germline CDR1 is DFQATT and CDR2 SNEGSKA (reference sequence). CDR3 protein: CSATYPAGDDEQYF. CDR3 coding DNA: TGCAGTGCTACGTACCCGGCGGGAGACGACGAGCAGTACTTC.

This chain uses TRBV30 with TRBJ2-7; D gene unclear. Germline V CDR1 and CDR2: GTSNPN, SVGIG (reference sequence). With 3 bases removed from V and 1 base from J, the gap between germline ends came to 13 bases. The CDR3 is 14 residues long. As DNA, the CDR3 is TGTGCCTGGAGCTCTGGCGTCGCATCCTACGAGCAGTACTTC. Its protein is CAWSSGVASYEQYF.

This clonotype was observed a handful of times. The chain recombines TRBV9 with TRBJ2-7; the match to TRBD2 covers 7 bases. V shed 0 bases and J 0 bases; nucleotides not matched to a gene: 6. CDR1 SGDLS and CDR2 YYNGEE come from the germline V gene. CDR3 length: 16 amino acids. The CDR3 nucleotides read TGTGCCAGCAGCGTAGGGCTAGCGGAAAGCTCCTACGAGCAGTACTTC. This sequence encodes CASSVGLAESSYEQYF.

This clonotype was detected only a few times. This chain connects TRBV30 to TRBJ1-1; tentative D call: TRBD1 (5 bases). This CDR3 contains 13 residues. V shed 1 base and J shed 5 bases, with 11 bases lying between them. Germline V CDR1 and CDR2: GTSNPN, SVGIG (reference sequence). The CDR3 coding sequence is TGTGCCTGGAGTGCTTGGGGGGGTACTGAAGCTTTCTTT. It codes for CAWSAWGGTEAFF.